Described below is a single T cell receptor beta chain sequence and its context. The antigen remains undetermined. Trimming cost V 3 bases and J 2 bases, with 13 bases left between them. Germline assignment: CDR1 MGHDK and CDR2 SYGVNS. CDR3 length equals 15 residues. These data originate in a study of T cells in Graves' hyperthyroidism and ophthalmopathy. Template material for amplifying TCR beta CDR3 regions consisted of RNA transcripts. Using the HTBI primer set, a first-round RT-PCR was run on the TCR CDR3. TCRdb used MiXCR to reprocess the multiplex PCR reads, holding one entry per CDR3 protein. The sample holds about 570,000 distinct CDR3 sequences; about 45% are singletons and the top ten take over 15%. Points from the study as a whole: In validation, the model predicted ophthalmopathy. These predictions came a median around 5.9 months before onset. Among clonotypes expanded in thyroid above 0.001, most were also found in blood.

The specimen was peripheral blood or thyroid tissue (not recorded which). This sequence was found in an adult woman with Graves' disease, either hyperthyroidism or ophthalmopathy (not recorded which). The chain couples TRBV25-1 to TRBJ1-2; TRBD1 is a possible D gene (6 bases). CDR3 sequence (DNA): TGTGCCAGCAGTGAGCAGGGGTCGGGAAACTATGGCTACACCTTC. It specifies CASSEQGSGNYGYTF.